The T cell receptor (beta chain) under discussion was sequenced for a study of cytomegalovirus exposure and HLA in healthy donors. Overall study: In an earlier analysis, 95 million to 130 million unique TCR beta sequences were found from some 170 million T cells.

This clone appeared a few times. The junction departs from germline at one end; a sequencing error may be responsible. The CDR3 loop spans 15 amino acids. Germline assignment: CDR1 SSHAT and CDR2 FNYEAQ (reference sequence). It was with 60 Vbeta and 13 Jbeta primers that the PCR ran. Profiling relied on immunoSEQ multiplex PCR, and the TCRdb table lists in-frame clones only, not all of them. Here the sample spans 95,000 to 110,000 clones, roughly 76% being singletons. The sequencing sample was made of PBMCs. The sequence was obtained from a man aged 18 to 35 in good health and CMV-seronegative. The chain carries TRBV7-7 and TRBJ2-7, with TRBD1 identical over 10 bases. The CDR3 spells CASSALDRGFGEQYF. CDR3 coding DNA: TGTGCTAGCAGCGCGTTGGACAGGGGGTTCGGCGAGCAGTACTTC.